This is a list of T cell receptor beta chains from one sample in a study of control samples from healthy donors and cancer patients. Profiling relied on immunoSEQ multiplex PCR, and the TCRdb table lists in-frame clones only, not all of them. The data hold about 120,000 clones, with more than 85% observed a single time. Sequenced material: blood. All receptors derive from a woman aged 18-29 years in good health. Both conserved end residues are part of each CDR3. The order of the fields is clone size, J gene, D gene, V gene, CDR3 DNA, CDR3 protein. The D gene is left open where the match is weak. The size of a clone is reported for some rows only, either as once, few or many, or as a class for expanded clones.

clone size: .
J gene: TRBJ1-5
D gene: .
V gene: TRBV6-2/TRBV6-3
CDR3 DNA: TGTGCCAGCAGCCGCGGACAGACAGAGTATCAGCCCCAGCATTTT
CDR3 protein: CASSRGQTEYQPQHF

clone size: .
J gene: TRBJ1-3
D gene: .
V gene: TRBV19
CDR3 DNA: TGTGCCAGTAGTTGGGCAGGGTTTTCTGGAAACACCATATATTTT
CDR3 protein: CASSWAGFSGNTIYF

clone size: .
J gene: TRBJ1-6
D gene: .
V gene: TRBV7-9
CDR3 DNA: TGTGCCAGCAGCTTAGACAGCCTGAATTCACCCCTCCACTTT
CDR3 protein: CASSLDSLNSPLHF

clone size: once
J gene: TRBJ1-6
D gene: TRBD1
V gene: TRBV27
CDR3 DNA: TGTGCCAGCAGTTCAGGGGGCGATAGGAATTCACCCCTCCACTTT
CDR3 protein: CASSSGGDRNSPLHF

clone size: .
J gene: TRBJ2-7
D gene: TRBD1
V gene: TRBV6-2/TRBV6-3
CDR3 DNA: TGTGCCAGCAGTTACTGGGACAGGGGATACGAGCAGTACTTC
CDR3 protein: CASSYWDRGYEQYF

clone size: .
J gene: TRBJ1-1
D gene: .
V gene: TRBV11-2
CDR3 DNA: TGTGCCAGCAGCTTAACTGCAGTAGGACCGGAAGCTTTCTTT
CDR3 protein: CASSLTAVGPEAFF

clone size: .
J gene: TRBJ1-1
D gene: .
V gene: TRBV19
CDR3 DNA: TGTGCCAGTAGTGGGGGCCCCAGGGGCACTGAAGCTTTCTTT
CDR3 protein: CASSGGPRGTEAFF

clone size: .
J gene: TRBJ2-3
D gene: TRBD2
V gene: TRBV28
CDR3 DNA: TGTGCCAGCAGACTAGCGGGAGTATTAGATAGCACAGATACGCAGTATTTT
CDR3 protein: CASRLAGVLDSTDTQYF

clone size: .
J gene: TRBJ2-2
D gene: .
V gene: TRBV2
CDR3 DNA: TGTGCCAGCAGTGAAGCGGGGTTTTCGACCGGGGAGCTGTTTTTT
CDR3 protein: CASSEAGFSTGELFF

clone size: once
J gene: TRBJ2-7
D gene: TRBD2
V gene: TRBV18
CDR3 DNA: TGTGCCAGCTCACTTCTTCCGGGACTAGCGGAAGGTCCCTACGAGCAGTACTTC
CDR3 protein: CASSLLPGLAEGPYEQYF

clone size: .
J gene: TRBJ2-7
D gene: TRBD1
V gene: TRBV3-1/TRBV3-2
CDR3 DNA: TGTGCCAGCAGCCAAGATTGGAGGACAGGGGACTCCTACGAGCAGTACTTC
CDR3 protein: CASSQDWRTGDSYEQYF

clone size: .
J gene: TRBJ2-5
D gene: .
V gene: TRBV24-1
CDR3 DNA: TGTGCCACCAGTGATTCCGAGACCCAGTACTTC
CDR3 protein: CATSDSETQYF

clone size: .
J gene: TRBJ1-3
D gene: .
V gene: TRBV27
CDR3 DNA: TGTGCCAGCACCCAAAGGGGGAGCGGCTTCTCTGGAAACACCATATATTTT
CDR3 protein: CASTQRGSGFSGNTIYF

clone size: .
J gene: TRBJ2-7
D gene: .
V gene: TRBV24-1
CDR3 DNA: TGTGCCACCAGTGATTCCTCCGTTGGGCTCACCTACGAGCAGTACTTC
CDR3 protein: CATSDSSVGLTYEQYF

clone size: .
J gene: TRBJ2-7
D gene: TRBD1
V gene: TRBV7-3
CDR3 DNA: TGTGCCAGCAGCTTAGGGACAGGGGCTTACGAGCAGTACTTC
CDR3 protein: CASSLGTGAYEQYF

clone size: .
J gene: TRBJ2-6
D gene: TRBD1
V gene: TRBV2
CDR3 DNA: TGTGCCAGCAGTGAAATCGAGTTGGACAGGGCTGGGGCCAACGTCCTGACTTTC
CDR3 protein: CASSEIELDRAGANVLTF

clone size: many
J gene: TRBJ2-5
D gene: TRBD1
V gene: TRBV7-6
CDR3 DNA: TGTGCCAGCAGCTTAAGCGCCCGGACAGGGGTTAGAGAGACCCAGTACTTC
CDR3 protein: CASSLSARTGVRETQYF

clone size: many
J gene: TRBJ2-7
D gene: .
V gene: TRBV29-1
CDR3 DNA: TGCAGCGTGTGGGGACTTTACGAGCAGTACTTC
CDR3 protein: CSVWGLYEQYF

clone size: .
J gene: TRBJ2-2
D gene: TRBD2
V gene: TRBV6-5
CDR3 DNA: TGTGCCAGCAGTTACGGCGGGGGGACCGGGGAGCTGTTTTTT
CDR3 protein: CASSYGGGTGELFF

clone size: .
J gene: TRBJ1-1
D gene: .
V gene: TRBV5-1
CDR3 DNA: TGCGCCAGCAGCTTGGTAGTGAACACTGAAGCTTTCTTT
CDR3 protein: CASSLVVNTEAFF

clone size: .
J gene: TRBJ2-6
D gene: .
V gene: TRBV11-1
CDR3 DNA: TGTGCCAGCAGTCCCCAGACGTCTGGGGCCAACGTCCTGACTTTC
CDR3 protein: CASSPQTSGANVLTF

clone size: .
J gene: TRBJ1-1
D gene: .
V gene: TRBV28
CDR3 DNA: TGTGCCAGCGGAGGGGGCACTGAAGCTTTCTTT
CDR3 protein: CASGGGTEAFF

clone size: .
J gene: TRBJ2-7
D gene: .
V gene: TRBV12-3/TRBV12-4
CDR3 DNA: TGTGCCAGCAGCCCCCGGGCGCTTTTAGAGCAGTACTTC
CDR3 protein: CASSPRALLEQYF

clone size: .
J gene: TRBJ1-1
D gene: TRBD1
V gene: TRBV9
CDR3 DNA: TGTGCCAGCAGCGAGGGGGCCGGGGGCACTGAAGCTTTCTTT
CDR3 protein: CASSEGAGGTEAFF

clone size: once
J gene: TRBJ2-3
D gene: TRBD1
V gene: TRBV5-4
CDR3 DNA: TGTGCCAGCAGCTTCGACCGGGACAGGGTATCAGATACGCAGTATTTT
CDR3 protein: CASSFDRDRVSDTQYF

clone size: .
J gene: TRBJ2-7
D gene: TRBD1
V gene: TRBV28
CDR3 DNA: TGTGCCAGCACCCAGGGATGGGGACAGGGGCCAAGGGGCGAGCAGTACTTC
CDR3 protein: CASTQGWGQGPRGEQYF

clone size: .
J gene: TRBJ1-1
D gene: .
V gene: TRBV20-1
CDR3 DNA: TGCAGGGAGGGGTCCACTGAAGCTTTCTTT
CDR3 protein: CREGSTEAFF

clone size: once
J gene: TRBJ2-4
D gene: TRBD2
V gene: TRBV9
CDR3 DNA: TGTGCCAGCAGCGTAGGGGCGGGAGGGGCAAACATTCAGTACTTC
CDR3 protein: CASSVGAGGANIQYF

clone size: once
J gene: TRBJ2-3
D gene: .
V gene: TRBV7-6
CDR3 DNA: TGTGCCAGCAGCTTGAGAACTCCAGATGTTGGAGATACGCAGTATTTT
CDR3 protein: CASSLRTPDVGDTQYF

clone size: .
J gene: TRBJ1-2
D gene: .
V gene: TRBV6-5
CDR3 DNA: TGTGCCAGCAGCCCCTGGGCGCCTCGAGACTATGGCTACACCTTC
CDR3 protein: CASSPWAPRDYGYTF

clone size: .
J gene: TRBJ2-5
D gene: .
V gene: TRBV7-7
CDR3 DNA: TGTGCCAGCAGCACCGCCCCACTGGTGGAAGAGACCCAGTACTTC
CDR3 protein: CASSTAPLVEETQYF

clone size: .
J gene: TRBJ1-2
D gene: TRBD1
V gene: TRBV7-9
CDR3 DNA: TGTGCCAGCCAGGGGGCGAAGTCCTATGGCTACACCTTC
CDR3 protein: CASQGAKSYGYTF

clone size: .
J gene: TRBJ2-2
D gene: .
V gene: TRBV4-3
CDR3 DNA: TGCGCCAGCAGCCAAGGGGCGCTAGCGTGGAACACCGGGGAGCTGTTTTTT
CDR3 protein: CASSQGALAWNTGELFF

clone size: .
J gene: TRBJ2-3
D gene: TRBD2
V gene: TRBV27
CDR3 DNA: TGTGCCAGCAGTTTTCTGCGGGGGGACACAGATACGCAGTATTTT
CDR3 protein: CASSFLRGDTDTQYF

clone size: .
J gene: TRBJ2-2
D gene: .
V gene: TRBV24-1
CDR3 DNA: TGTGCCACCAGGACCGGGGAAAACACCGGGGAGCTGTTTTTT
CDR3 protein: CATRTGENTGELFF

clone size: .
J gene: TRBJ2-3
D gene: .
V gene: TRBV28
CDR3 DNA: TGTGCCAGCAGTTTTGCCGGACTAACTTACACAGATACGCAGTATTTT
CDR3 protein: CASSFAGLTYTDTQYF

clone size: .
J gene: TRBJ2-4
D gene: TRBD2
V gene: TRBV6-2/TRBV6-3
CDR3 DNA: TGTGCCAGCAGTTACCTAGGACTAGAGGTTCTAGCCAAAAACATTCAGTACTTC
CDR3 protein: CASSYLGLEVLAKNIQYF

clone size: .
J gene: TRBJ2-1
D gene: .
V gene: TRBV7-2
CDR3 DNA: TGTGCCAGCAGCTTGGATCGCGGTTCCTACAATGAGCAGTTCTTC
CDR3 protein: CASSLDRGSYNEQFF

clone size: .
J gene: TRBJ1-1
D gene: .
V gene: TRBV6-1
CDR3 DNA: TGTGCCAGCAGTGAACCTCCCCCAGTAAACACTGAAGCTTTCTTT
CDR3 protein: CASSEPPPVNTEAFF

clone size: .
J gene: TRBJ2-7
D gene: .
V gene: TRBV5-8
CDR3 DNA: TGTGCCAGCAGCCTCTCCCGGACCCGGGACAGGCGGCGGGGGAGCTACGAGCAGTACTTC
CDR3 protein: CASSLSRTRDRRRGSYEQYF

clone size: .
J gene: TRBJ2-7
D gene: .
V gene: TRBV29-1
CDR3 DNA: TGCAGCGGCTCTGATAGGGTCGGCGAGCAGTACTTC
CDR3 protein: CSGSDRVGEQYF

clone size: .
J gene: TRBJ2-5
D gene: TRBD2
V gene: TRBV5-1
CDR3 DNA: TGCGCCAGCAGCTCCAAGCCAGCGGGATCAGCAGAGACCCAGTACTTC
CDR3 protein: CASSSKPAGSAETQYF

clone size: .
J gene: TRBJ1-1
D gene: .
V gene: TRBV10-3
CDR3 DNA: TGTGCCATCAGTGAGTCGGGAGGAATTCCAACTGAAGCTTTCTTT
CDR3 protein: CAISESGGIPTEAFF

clone size: .
J gene: TRBJ1-2
D gene: TRBD1
V gene: TRBV19
CDR3 DNA: TGTGCCAGTACGCAGGGGGCGTTGGTCTCTAGGGGCTACACCTTC
CDR3 protein: CASTQGALVSRGYTF

clone size: once
J gene: TRBJ1-5
D gene: .
V gene: TRBV6-5
CDR3 DNA: TGTGCCAGCAGTCCCGGTTTTAGCAGCAATCAGCCCCAGCATTTT
CDR3 protein: CASSPGFSSNQPQHF

clone size: .
J gene: TRBJ2-2
D gene: TRBD1
V gene: TRBV6-5
CDR3 DNA: TGTGCCAGCAGAAGGGACAGGGTGAACACCGGGGAGCTGTTTTTT
CDR3 protein: CASRRDRVNTGELFF

clone size: once
J gene: TRBJ1-2
D gene: TRBD1
V gene: TRBV5-8
CDR3 DNA: TGTGCCAGCAGCTTGGCTTACAGGGGGCATAACTATGGCTACACCTTC
CDR3 protein: CASSLAYRGHNYGYTF

clone size: .
J gene: TRBJ2-2
D gene: .
V gene: TRBV28
CDR3 DNA: TGTGCCAGCAGTTCTCGCCGGATGAACACCGGGGAGCTGTTTTTT
CDR3 protein: CASSSRRMNTGELFF

clone size: .
J gene: TRBJ1-3
D gene: .
V gene: TRBV7-2
CDR3 DNA: TGTGCCAGCAGCTTAAGTTTTGGAAACACCATATATTTT
CDR3 protein: CASSLSFGNTIYF

clone size: .
J gene: TRBJ2-7
D gene: .
V gene: TRBV6-5
CDR3 DNA: TGTGCCAGCAGTTACGACTACGAGCAGTACTTC
CDR3 protein: CASSYDYEQYF

clone size: .
J gene: TRBJ2-2
D gene: TRBD1
V gene: TRBV5-6
CDR3 DNA: TGTGCCAGCAGCCCTAGGGGCAGGGGGCGAATCGGGGAGCTGTTTTTT
CDR3 protein: CASSPRGRGRIGELFF

clone size: .
J gene: TRBJ2-3
D gene: .
V gene: TRBV9
CDR3 DNA: TGTGCCAGCAGCTCATCCGGGACGAACACAGATACGCAGTATTTT
CDR3 protein: CASSSSGTNTDTQYF

clone size: .
J gene: TRBJ2-4
D gene: .
V gene: TRBV28
CDR3 DNA: TGTGCCAGCAGTTTTCCCCCAGGGGCTCAGTACTTC
CDR3 protein: CASSFPPGAQYF